One sample yielded the 21 T cell receptor beta chains listed below, sequenced in a study of CD8+ T cells in alopecia areata (dated by TCRdb to between 2018 and 2020). The sample's time point label is to be understood as: around 4 weeks on oral tofacitinib. This specimen's treatment or condition label, per the study, means: oral pan-JAK inhibitor, 5-10 mg twice daily. Receptors were amplified or captured by the immunoSEQ multiplex PCR assay. For TCR sequencing, RNA was extracted from every sample and reverse transcribed into cDNA to serve as template. Here the immuneACCESS table is served through TCRdb, limited to in-frame sequences with V and J called. Missing clones are a known gap in these copies; in checked studies unresolved V genes cover under half, and the rest lacks a known reason. The sample yields approximately 140,000 clones; more than 85% were counted once. Over 10% of the sample goes to the ten largest clones.

Here the sequenced sample was CD8+ T cells sorted from blood, taken at week 4, from a patient treated with tofacitinib. These TCRs come from a human donor with alopecia areata.

This chain uses TRBV4-1 with TRBJ2-7; 12 bases line up with TRBD2. The CDR3 contains 15 residues. Germline lookup yields CDR1 MGHRA and CDR2 YSYEKL. Losses at the gene ends were 6 bases for V and 4 bases for J; bases not matched to a gene: 7. In nucleotides, the CDR3 is TGCGCCAGCAGTCTAAAGACTAGCGGGGGTTACGAGCAGTACTTC. As protein: CASSLKTSGGYEQYF.

The chain is built from TRBV30 and TRBJ2-7; D gene ambiguous. Germline CDR1 is GTSNPN and CDR2 is SVGIG (reference sequence). The CDR3 sequence is 12 residues long. V was pared by 1 base and J by 2 bases, with 6 bases between. The CDR3 reads CAWSGETYEQYF. The CDR3 bases are TGTGCCTGGAGTGGCGAGACCTACGAGCAGTACTTC.

This chain connects TRBV5-4 to TRBJ2-1, with 12 bases fitting TRBD2. The V gene's germline CDR1 is SGHNT and CDR2 YYREEE (reference sequence). V lost 0 bases, J lost 6 bases, and 4 bases stayed unmatched. The CDR3 totals 16 residues. Here the CDR3 DNA reads TGTGCCAGCAGCTTGGCCGGACTAGCGGGGACCAATGAGCAGTTCTTC. Translating it yields CASSLAGLAGTNEQFF. The variable domain in full, with the rest retrieved from reference TRBV5-4 and TRBJ2-1, is ETGVTQSPTHLIKTRGQQVTLRCSSQSGHNTVSWYQQALGQGPQFIFQYYREEENGRGNFPPRFSGLQFPNYSSELNVNALELDDSALYLCASSLAGLAGTNEQFFGPGTRLTVL.

This chain connects TRBV7-6 to TRBJ2-7; a possible D gene is TRBD1 (6 bases). V lost 3 bases and J 4 bases, leaving 13 bases between the germline ends. Germline V gives CDR1 SGHVS, CDR2 FNYEAQ. The CDR3 has 14 amino acids. DNA for the CDR3: TGTGCCAGCAGCTTGGCAGGGGTAGGGTACGAGCAGTACTTC. This codes for CASSLAGVGYEQYF.

The V gene is TRBV7-2, the J gene TRBJ2-7; 7 bases fit TRBD2. The length of the CDR3 is 15 residues. With V trimmed by 5 bases and J by 1 base, 8 bases remained unmatched. Germline-derived CDR1 and CDR2 are SGHTA and FQGNSA. The CDR3 spells CASSRSGMGSYEQYF. CDR3 bases: TGTGCCAGCAGCCGAAGCGGGATGGGGTCCTACGAGCAGTACTTC. Full variable domain (rest looked up from reference TRBV7-2 and TRBJ2-7): GAGVSQSPSNKVTEKGKDVELRCDPISGHTALYWYRQSLGQGLEFLIYFQGNSAPDKSGLPSDRFSAERTGGSVSTLTIQRTQQEDSAVYLCASSRSGMGSYEQYFGPGTRLTVT.

V usage is TRBV13 and J usage is TRBJ2-6, with 7 bases lining up with TRBD1. The CDR3 totals 17 residues. The germline V gene encodes CDR1 PRHDT and CDR2 FYEKMQ (reference sequence). The trim removed 2 bases at V and 0 bases at J, leaving 4 bases unmatched. The CDR3 DNA reads as TGTGCCAGCAGCTTAAGGGGACAGAGCTCTGGGGCCAACGTCCTGACTTTC. It yields the protein CASSLRGQSSGANVLTF. Variable domain in full (rest from reference TRBV13 and TRBJ2-6): AAGVIQSPRHLIKEKRETATLKCYPIPRHDTVYWYQQGPGQDPQFLISFYEKMQSDKGSIPDRFSAQQFSDYHSELNMSSLELGDSALYFCASSLRGQSSGANVLTFGAGSRLTVL.

This chain joins TRBV9 and TRBJ2-2; a weak D match, TRBD1 (5 bases). The V end lost 6 bases, the J end lost 6 bases, and 15 bases lay between the germline ends. The CDR3 spans 14 residues. In germline, CDR1 is SGDLS, CDR2 YYNGEE. CDR3 sequence (DNA): TGTGCCAGCACCACGACTCAGGGCGCCGGGGAGCTGTTTTTT. Encoded protein: CASTTTQGAGELFF.

The chain couples TRBV18 to TRBJ2-3; D gene uncertain. In germline, CDR1 is KGHSH, CDR2 LQKENI. This CDR3 has 16 residues. V gave up 0 bases and J gave up 4 bases, with 14 bases separating them. In DNA form, the CDR3 reads TGTGCCAGCTCACCACCGTCCCGAGCCCCATCAGATACGCAGTATTTT. This encodes CASSPPSRAPSDTQYF.

The chain links TRBV15 to TRBJ2-5; the match to TRBD2 covers 10 bases. Looked up from germline, CDR1 is LNHNV and CDR2 is YYDKDF (reference sequence). The CDR3 runs 19 residues. The V gene end was trimmed by 1 base and the J gene end by 4 bases; junction bases not matched to a gene: 15. In DNA, the CDR3 is TGTGCCACCAGCAGAGTGGGTAGCGGGAGGCCGAGGATAGCAGAGACCCAGTACTTC. This gives the protein CATSRVGSGRPRIAETQYF. The variable domain in full, with the rest retrieved from reference TRBV15 and TRBJ2-5, is DAMVIQNPRYQVTQFGKPVTLSCSQTLNHNVMYWYQQKSSQAPKLLFHYYDKDFNNEADTPDNFQSRRPNTSFCFLDIRSPGLGDTAMYLCATSRVGSGRPRIAETQYFGPGTRLLVL.

The chain combines TRBV5-1 with TRBJ1-3, with 11 bases fitting TRBD1. The CDR3 has 16 amino acids. The V gene's germline CDR1 is SGHRS and CDR2 YFSETQ. The V gene end was trimmed by 2 bases and the J gene end by 3 bases; junction bases not matched to a gene: 4. For the CDR3, the DNA is TGCGCCAGCAGCTTCGGACAGGGGGCTCTTGGAAACACCATATATTTT. It specifies CASSFGQGALGNTIYF.

The V and J genes are TRBV5-4 and TRBJ1-1; 7 bases agree with TRBD1. Looked up from germline, CDR1 is SGHNT and CDR2 is YYREEE (reference sequence). CDR3 length: 14 amino acids. V was pared by 4 bases and J by 6 bases, with 9 bases of the junction left unmatched. The CDR3 protein is CASSLSGGGPEAFF. The CDR3 nucleotides are TGTGCCAGCAGCCTCAGTGGAGGGGGCCCTGAAGCTTTCTTT.

This clone was observed a few times. This rearrangement joins TRBV30 to TRBJ2-7; no definite D call. The CDR3 is 12 amino acids. Per the germline V gene, CDR1 is GTSNPN and CDR2 is SVGIG (reference sequence). Trimming shortened V by 8 bases and J by 2 bases, and 13 bases separated the two germline ends. The CDR3: CALAVDPYEQYF. The CDR3 DNA is TGTGCCCTCGCCGTCGATCCCTACGAGCAGTACTTC.

This clone was seen once. The CDR3 DNA is TGTGCCAGCAGTTACGGGCAGGGAAACATTCAGTACTTC. It translates to CASSYGQGNIQYF. The chain uses TRBV6-5 and TRBJ2-4, with D perhaps matching TRBD1 (5 bases). V was cut by 2 bases and J by 6 bases, with 8 bases left in between. Germline V gene sequence: CDR1 MNHEY, CDR2 SVGAGI. CDR3 length: 13 amino acids.

CDR3 region: CSVESEVWGNEQFF. The CDR3 DNA reads as TGCAGCGTTGAAAGCGAGGTCTGGGGCAATGAGCAGTTCTTC. The chain is built from TRBV29-1 and TRBJ2-1; D not certain. CDR1 is SQVTM, CDR2 ANQGSEA, per germline. This CDR3 contains 14 residues. V was shortened by 2 bases and J by 6 bases, with 14 bases between the two germline ends.

This chain links TRBV5-1 with TRBJ1-1; 7 bases line up with TRBD1. J lost 3 bases, V lost 4 bases, and 3 bases had no gene match. CDR3 size: 13 residues. CDR1 is SGHRS, CDR2 YFSETQ, per germline. CDR3 bases: TGCGCCAGCAGCGGTGACAGGGACACTGAAGCTTTCTTT. Translated: CASSGDRDTEAFF.

The chain combines TRBV15 with TRBJ1-5; no clear D. From germline, CDR1 is LNHNV and CDR2 YYDKDF (reference sequence). The CDR3 runs to 17 residues. Trimming stripped 0 bases from V and 3 bases from J, with 15 bases between. The CDR3: CATSRDMRLEFNQPQHF. The CDR3 region has the DNA TGTGCCACCAGCAGAGATATGAGACTGGAATTCAATCAGCCCCAGCATTTT.

The CDR3 region is CASSPDGGEQETQYF. The CDR3 nucleotides are TGTGCCAGCAGCCCCGACGGGGGAGAACAAGAGACCCAGTACTTC. V gene TRBV11-1 combines with J gene TRBJ2-5, with D possibly being TRBD2 (6 bases). The CDR3 runs to 15 residues. Trimming took off 5 bases at V and 2 bases at J, with 15 bases between the two ends. Germline V lookup: CDR1 SGHAT, CDR2 FQDESV (reference sequence).

The chain employs TRBV5-6 and TRBJ2-1, with D tentatively TRBD1 (5 bases). Germline values: CDR1 SGHDT, CDR2 YYEEEE. Trimming stripped 0 bases from V and 0 bases from J, with 13 bases between. The CDR3 is made up of 17 amino acids. This CDR3 is CASSLVGAMSSYNEQFF. As DNA, the CDR3 is TGTGCCAGCAGCTTGGTAGGGGCCATGAGCTCCTACAATGAGCAGTTCTTC. The full variable domain, its missing parts supplied by reference TRBV5-6 and TRBJ2-1, is DAGVTQSPTHLIKTRGQQVTLRCSPKSGHDTVSWYQQALGQGPQFIFQYYEEEERQRGNFPDRFSGHQFPNYSSELNVNALLLGDSALYLCASSLVGAMSSYNEQFFGPGTRLTVL.

The chain links TRBV6-1 to TRBJ2-1; 9 bases map to TRBD2. The V and J ends lost 3 bases and 9 bases, in that order; junction bases with no gene match: 9. The CDR3 contains 15 residues. The germline CDR1 and CDR2 sequences are MNHNS and SASEGT. Here the CDR3 DNA reads TGTGCCAGCAGTGATTTAGGCGGGAGGGCCAGTGAGCAGTTCTTC. It is translated as CASSDLGGRASEQFF.

The chain has TRBV5-6 and TRBJ2-3, with 8 bases matching TRBD2. This CDR3 comprises 16 residues. Germline V gene sequence: CDR1 SGHDT, CDR2 YYEEEE. Trimming took 2 bases from V and 0 from J; bases not matched to a gene: 5. The DNA for the CDR3 is TGTGCCAGCAGCTTACTAGCGGACGCTAGCACAGATACGCAGTATTTT. It codes for CASSLLADASTDTQYF.

V and J are TRBV10-3 and TRBJ2-4; TRBD1 agrees at 8 bases. The J segment lost 8 bases and the V segment lost 5 bases, leaving 14 bases of the junction unmatched. In germline, CDR1 is ENHRY, CDR2 SYGVKD. The CDR3 consists of 16 residues. The CDR3 reads CAISTQEETGVDIQYF. In DNA form, the CDR3 reads TGTGCCATCAGTACCCAAGAAGAGACAGGGGTTGACATTCAGTACTTC.